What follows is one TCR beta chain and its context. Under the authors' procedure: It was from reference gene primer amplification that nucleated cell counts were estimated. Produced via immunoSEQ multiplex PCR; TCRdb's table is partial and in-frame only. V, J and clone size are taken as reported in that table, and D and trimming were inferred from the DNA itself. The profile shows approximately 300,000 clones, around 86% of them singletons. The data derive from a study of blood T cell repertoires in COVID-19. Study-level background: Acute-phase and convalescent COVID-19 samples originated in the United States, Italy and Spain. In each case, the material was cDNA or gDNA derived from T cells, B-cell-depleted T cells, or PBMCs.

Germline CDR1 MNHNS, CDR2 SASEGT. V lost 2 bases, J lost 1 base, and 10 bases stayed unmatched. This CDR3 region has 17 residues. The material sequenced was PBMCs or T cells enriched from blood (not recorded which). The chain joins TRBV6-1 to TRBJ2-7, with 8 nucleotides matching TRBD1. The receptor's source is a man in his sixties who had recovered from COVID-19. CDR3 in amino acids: CASSESDRGLHSYEQYF. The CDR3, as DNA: TGTGCCAGCAGTGAATCCGACAGGGGACTCCATTCCTACGAGCAGTACTTC.